This T cell receptor beta chain was obtained from a study of cytomegalovirus exposure and HLA in healthy donors. Germline V gene sequence: CDR1 SGHDN, CDR2 FVKESK. The V and J ends lost 11 bases and 0 bases, in that order; junction bases with no gene match: 10. The CDR3 covers 16 residues. Use of 60 Vbeta and 13 Jbeta primers characterized the PCR. Only in-frame clones appear in the TCRdb table, and some are missing; sequencing was by immunoSEQ multiplex PCR. The sample includes fewer than 150,000 clones, roughly 75% seen only once; the top ten take almost 7%. The sequenced material came from PBMCs. The TCR sequence derives from a man aged 35 to 55 in good health and CMV-seropositive. The chain employs TRBV14 and TRBJ2-2; 9 bases align to TRBD2. The CDR3 reads CALSGGQLTNTGELFF. The CDR3 nucleotides are TGTGCCCTCAGCGGGGGGCAACTAACGAACACCGGGGAGCTGTTTTTT.